The subject of this entry is one T cell receptor (beta chain). Its antigen remains unknown. The germline V gene has CDR1 MNHEY and CDR2 SVGAGI. This CDR3 has 13 residues. Trimming removed 6 bases from V and 6 bases from J, with 14 bases in between. The data were taken from a study of cytomegalovirus exposure and HLA in healthy donors. The PCR employed 60 Vbeta primers together with 13 Jbeta primers. Repertoires were generated with immunoSEQ multiplex PCR, while TCRdb's copy carries only in-frame clones and drops some. The repertoire has 110,000 to 150,000 clones, more than 70% of them found once; the top ten carry around 1.7%. Overall study results and limits: A few CMV-associated chains were confirmed in vitro to be specific for CMV antigens. Previous analysis showed most TCR beta V segments were productive about 87% or about 30% of the time. It emerged from a later analysis that several of the most significant clusters appeared to be linked to common viral pathogens. According to the study, 150 to 200 TCR beta chains were cytomegalovirus-associated.

The chain recombines TRBV6-5 with TRBJ1-1, with a possible D match to TRBD1 (5 bases). This sequence originates from a woman aged 35 to 49 in good health and CMV-seronegative. The source material was PBMCs. The CDR3 spells CASSATGVAEAFF. The CDR3 nucleotides read TGTGCCAGCAGCGCCACAGGCGTGGCTGAAGCTTTCTTT.